This T cell receptor beta chain comes out of a study of shared clonotypes between healthy human individuals. The assay was immunoSEQ multiplex PCR, and TCRdb's table has in-frame clones only and misses some. The table lists around 700,000 clones, about 74% of them singletons, with approximately 1.8% in the top ten. There are a few counts of this clone. In the same sample, other DNA sequences code for this CDR3. CD45RA+ naive and CD45RA-negative memory subsets were separated from CD4+ cells. The origin of this receptor is a woman aged 25 to 39 in good health. Sequencing was carried out using memory CD4+ T cells sorted from blood. The subset: CD45RA-negative fraction.

The CDR3 bases are TGTGCCAGCAGCGGGGGGAACTACGAGCAGTACTTC. It yields the protein CASSGGNYEQYF. The chain joins TRBV5-5 to TRBJ2-7; the D gene is possibly TRBD2 (6 bases). The CDR3 totals 12 residues. V was shortened by 4 bases and J by 3 bases, with 8 bases between the two germline ends. CDR1 is SGHKS and CDR2 is YYEKEE in the germline V gene (reference sequence).